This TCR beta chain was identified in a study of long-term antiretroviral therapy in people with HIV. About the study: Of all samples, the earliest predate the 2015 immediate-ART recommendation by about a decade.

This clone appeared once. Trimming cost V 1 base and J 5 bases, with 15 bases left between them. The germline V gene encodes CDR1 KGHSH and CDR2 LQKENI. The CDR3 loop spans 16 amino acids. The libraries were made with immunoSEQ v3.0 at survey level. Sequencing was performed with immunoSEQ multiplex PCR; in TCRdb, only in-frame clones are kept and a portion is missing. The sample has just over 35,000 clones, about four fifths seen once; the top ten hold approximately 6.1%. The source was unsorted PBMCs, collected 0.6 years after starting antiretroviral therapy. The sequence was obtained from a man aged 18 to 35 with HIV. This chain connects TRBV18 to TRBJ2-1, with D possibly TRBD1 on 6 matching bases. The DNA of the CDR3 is TGTGCCAGCTCACCACTCGGGCAGGGGAACCACAATGAGCAGTTCTTC. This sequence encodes CASSPLGQGNHNEQFF.